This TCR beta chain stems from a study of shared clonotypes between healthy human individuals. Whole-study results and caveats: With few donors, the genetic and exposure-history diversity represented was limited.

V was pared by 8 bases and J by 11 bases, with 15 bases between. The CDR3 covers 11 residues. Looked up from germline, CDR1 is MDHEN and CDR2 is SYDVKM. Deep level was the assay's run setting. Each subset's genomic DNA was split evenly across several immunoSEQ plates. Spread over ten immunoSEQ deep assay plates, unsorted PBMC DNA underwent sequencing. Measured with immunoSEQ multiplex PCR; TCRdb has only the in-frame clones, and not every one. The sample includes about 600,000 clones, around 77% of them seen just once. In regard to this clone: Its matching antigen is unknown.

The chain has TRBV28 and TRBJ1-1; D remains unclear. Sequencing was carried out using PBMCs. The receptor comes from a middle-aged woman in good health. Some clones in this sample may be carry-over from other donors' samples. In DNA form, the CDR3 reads TGTGCCAGCGGCTCACTGGTCTACGCTTTCTTT. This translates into CASGSLVYAFF.